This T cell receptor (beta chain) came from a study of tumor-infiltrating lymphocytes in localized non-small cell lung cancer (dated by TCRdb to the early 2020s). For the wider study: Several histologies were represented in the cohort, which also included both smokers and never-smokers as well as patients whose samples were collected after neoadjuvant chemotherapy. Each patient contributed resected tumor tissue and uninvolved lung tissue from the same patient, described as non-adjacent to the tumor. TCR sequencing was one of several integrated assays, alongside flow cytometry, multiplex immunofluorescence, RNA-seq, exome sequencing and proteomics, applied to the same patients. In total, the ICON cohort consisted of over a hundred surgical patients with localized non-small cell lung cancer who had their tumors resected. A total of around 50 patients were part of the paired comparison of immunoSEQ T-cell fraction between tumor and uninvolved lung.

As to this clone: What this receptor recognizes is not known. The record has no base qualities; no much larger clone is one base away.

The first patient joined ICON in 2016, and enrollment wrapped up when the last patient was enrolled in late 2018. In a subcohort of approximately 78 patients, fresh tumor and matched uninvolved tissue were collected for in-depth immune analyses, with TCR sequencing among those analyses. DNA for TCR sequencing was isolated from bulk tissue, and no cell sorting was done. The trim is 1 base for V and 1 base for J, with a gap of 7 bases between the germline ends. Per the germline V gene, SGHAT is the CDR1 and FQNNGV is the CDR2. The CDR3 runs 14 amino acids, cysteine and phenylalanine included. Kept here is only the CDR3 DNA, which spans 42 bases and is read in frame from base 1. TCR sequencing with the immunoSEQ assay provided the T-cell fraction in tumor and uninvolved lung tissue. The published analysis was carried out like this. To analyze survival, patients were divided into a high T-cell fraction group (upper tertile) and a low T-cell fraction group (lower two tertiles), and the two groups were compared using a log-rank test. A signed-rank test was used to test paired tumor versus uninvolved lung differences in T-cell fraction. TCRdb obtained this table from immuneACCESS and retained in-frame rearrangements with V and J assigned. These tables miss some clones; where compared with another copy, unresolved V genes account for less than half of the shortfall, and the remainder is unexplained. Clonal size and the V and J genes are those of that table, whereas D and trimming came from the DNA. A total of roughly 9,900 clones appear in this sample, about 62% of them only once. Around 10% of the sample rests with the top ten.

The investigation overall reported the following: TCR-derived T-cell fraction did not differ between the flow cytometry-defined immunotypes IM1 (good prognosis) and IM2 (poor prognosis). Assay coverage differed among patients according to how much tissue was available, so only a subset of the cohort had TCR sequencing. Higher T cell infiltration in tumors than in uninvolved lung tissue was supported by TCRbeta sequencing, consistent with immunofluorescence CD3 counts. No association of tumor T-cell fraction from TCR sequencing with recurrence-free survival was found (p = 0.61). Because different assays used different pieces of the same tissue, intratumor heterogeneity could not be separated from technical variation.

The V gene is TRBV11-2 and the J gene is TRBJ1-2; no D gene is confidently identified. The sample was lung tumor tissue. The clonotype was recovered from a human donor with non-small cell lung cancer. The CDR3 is CASSLGQSNYGYTF. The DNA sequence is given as TGTGCCAGCAGCTTAGGTCAGAGTAACTATGGCTACACCTTC. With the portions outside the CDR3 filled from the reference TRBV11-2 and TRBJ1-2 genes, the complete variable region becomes EAGVAQSPRYKIIEKRQSVAFWCNPISGHATLYWYQQILGQGPKLLIQFQNNGVVDDSQLPKDRFSAERLKGVDSTLKIQPAKLEDSAVYLCASSLGQSNYGYTFGSGTRLTVV.